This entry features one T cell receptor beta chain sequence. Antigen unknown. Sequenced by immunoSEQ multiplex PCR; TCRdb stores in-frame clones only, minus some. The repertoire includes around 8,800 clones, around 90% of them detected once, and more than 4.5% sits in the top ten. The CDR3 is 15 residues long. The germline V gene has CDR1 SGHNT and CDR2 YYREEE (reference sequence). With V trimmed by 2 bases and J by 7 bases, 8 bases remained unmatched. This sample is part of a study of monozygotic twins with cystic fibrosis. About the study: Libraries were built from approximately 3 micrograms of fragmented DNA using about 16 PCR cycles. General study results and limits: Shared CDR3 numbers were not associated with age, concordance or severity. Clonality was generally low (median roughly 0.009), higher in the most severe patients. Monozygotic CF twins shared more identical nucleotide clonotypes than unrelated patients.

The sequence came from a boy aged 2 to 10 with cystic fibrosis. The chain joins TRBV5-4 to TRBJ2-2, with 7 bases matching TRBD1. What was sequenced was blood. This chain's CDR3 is CASSLQAGGIGELFF. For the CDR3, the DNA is TGTGCCAGCAGCTTACAGGCAGGGGGTATCGGGGAGCTGTTTTTT.